The clone carrying this T cell receptor beta chain has a count of ten or more. TCRdb called the 5' RACE reads again in MiXCR, with one record for every CDR3 protein. The profile shows tens of thousands of distinct CDR3 sequences, approximately 12% of them singletons. These data belong to a study of early T cells in non-severe SARS-CoV-2 infection. Study context: Chains were not paired, and sequencing was done on bulk RNA from unsorted whole blood.

This CDR3 spans 15 amino acids. V was pared by 1 base and J by 8 bases, with 14 bases between. The V call is TRBV12-3 or TRBV12-4, the J call TRBJ1-4; tentative D call: TRBD1 (5 bases). Sample: whole blood. This TCR came from an adult who was a healthcare worker with PCR-confirmed SARS-CoV-2 infection or an uninfected control (not recorded which). The CDR3 loop reads CASSLVGAIREKLFF. The CDR3 nucleotides read TGTGCCAGCAGTTTAGTTGGGGCGATTCGGGAAAAACTGTTTTTT.